The clone carrying this TCR beta chain came up a few times. Its specificity is not known. This specimen comes from a study of identical twins. Whole-study findings and limits: Out-of-frame beta sequences exhibited a weaker degree of excess twin sharing. Rather than following the same donors, the conclusions depended on cross-sectional statistical analysis.

Each cDNA held unique molecular identifiers, and template switching gave it a universal primer site. MiXCR, applied by TCRdb to the 5' RACE reads, yields one record per CDR3 protein. This sample has about 920,000 distinct CDR3 sequences, with 9% to 15% found just once. Trimming removed 10 bases from V and 1 base from J; junction bases left unmatched: 17. The CDR3 covers 17 residues. CDR1 MNHEY and CDR2 SVGEGT come from the germline V gene. These records were also assigned to another study, of yellow fever vaccine responses in identical twins.

Sequenced input: PBMCs. V is TRBV6-2 or TRBV6-3 and J is TRBJ2-3, with 7 bases that match TRBD1. This TCR came from a woman between 18 and 29 years old in good health. The CDR3 is CANSKKDRDRCTDTQYF. CDR3 sequence (DNA): TGTGCCAACTCGAAGAAAGACCGGGACAGATGCACAGATACGCAGTATTTT.